A single sample is the source of the 9 T cell receptor beta chains below, sequenced in a study of shared clonotypes between healthy human individuals. The naive CD8 fraction comprised CD45RO-negative cells positively selected for CCR7 and excluded terminally differentiated effector memory CD45RA+ cells. The data were produced by immunoSEQ multiplex PCR, yet TCRdb's version contains in-frame clones alone and is incomplete. The sample consists of about 1,800,000 clones, over 85% of them appearing once. Sample: naive CD8+ T cells sorted from blood. All receptors derive from a man younger than 35 in good health.

V gene TRBV10-1 combines with J gene TRBJ2-7, with a possible D match to TRBD2 (6 bases). The CDR3 runs 13 residues. V was shortened by 5 bases and J by 0 bases, with 8 bases between the two germline ends. Looked up from germline, CDR1 is WNHNN and CDR2 is SYGVQD (reference sequence). The CDR3 loop reads CASSTGSSYEQYF. CDR3 in DNA: TGCGCCAGCAGTACCGGGAGCTCCTACGAGCAGTACTTC.

The count of this clone is one. The CDR3: CSVWTGEAKNIQYF. CDR3 DNA: TGCAGCGTTTGGACAGGGGAGGCCAAAAACATTCAGTACTTC. This chain links TRBV29-1 with TRBJ2-4, with 9 bases lining up with TRBD1. This CDR3 is 14 amino acids long. V lost 5 bases and J lost 1; bases outside the gene matches: 3. The germline V gene encodes CDR1 SQVTM and CDR2 ANQGSEA.

The chain joins TRBV11-2 to TRBJ2-3; D assignment may be TRBD1 or TRBD2 (6 bases each). CDR1 and CDR2 (germline): SGHAT, FQNNGV. The CDR3 has 17 amino acids. Trimming removed 0 bases at V and 3 bases at J, with 16 bases between. CDR3 bases: TGTGCCAGCAGCTTAGAGGGGGGCAGTTTCGAGACAGATACGCAGTATTTT. Translating it yields CASSLEGGSFETDTQYF.

V and J are TRBV28 and TRBJ1-2; D gene uncertain. Trimming pared 3 bases from V and 4 bases from J, leaving 15 bases between. In germline, CDR1 is MDHEN, CDR2 SYDVKM. This CDR3 is 15 amino acids long. CDR3 nucleotides: TGTGCCAGCAGTTTGGAGTTTGGCAGGATCTATGGCTACACCTTC. This gives the protein CASSLEFGRIYGYTF.

This chain joins TRBV4-1 and TRBJ2-7; 8 bases match TRBD1. Germline V gives CDR1 MGHRA, CDR2 YSYEKL. The CDR3 length is 16 residues. Germline trimming cut 0 bases from V and 0 bases from J; bases unmatched to any gene: 4. CDR3 DNA: TGCGCCAGCAGCCAAGACCCGACAGGGGCCTCCTACGAGCAGTACTTC. Translating gives CASSQDPTGASYEQYF.

This clone is a singleton in its sample. Other DNA variants within this sample encode the same CDR3. The rearrangement uses TRBV2 and TRBJ1-2; no clear D. Between the trimmed V and J ends, which lost 3 bases and 1 base, there was a span of 6 bases. This CDR3 has 13 amino acids. Germline CDR1 and CDR2: SNHLY and FYNNEI. The CDR3 protein is CASSDSFNYGYTF. Here the CDR3 DNA reads TGTGCCAGCAGTGACAGCTTTAACTATGGCTACACCTTC.

The CDR3: CASSWGPQGGSYNEQFF. CDR3 DNA: TGCGCCAGCAGCTGGGGTCCACAGGGGGGTTCCTACAATGAGCAGTTCTTC. The rearrangement joins TRBV5-1 to TRBJ2-1; 8 bases fit TRBD1. This CDR3 has 17 amino acids. Germline-derived CDR1 and CDR2 are SGHRS and YFSETQ. V dropped 3 bases and J dropped 1; count of bases not matched to a gene: 9.

This chain connects TRBV27 to TRBJ2-7; 8 bases fit TRBD1. The length of the CDR3 is 16 residues. Trimming removed 6 bases from V and 2 bases from J; junction bases left unmatched: 12. Germline V gene sequence: CDR1 MNHEY, CDR2 SMNVEV (reference sequence). CDR3 coding DNA: TGTGCCAGCAGCTTCGGCCCCGGACAGGGAACCTACGAGCAGTACTTC. Its translation is CASSFGPGQGTYEQYF.

This clone was picked up a small number of times. The chain links TRBV2 to TRBJ2-2; a possible D gene is TRBD1 (6 bases). Germline CDR1 reads SNHLY; CDR2 reads FYNNEI. V was shortened by 9 bases and J by 4 bases, with 9 bases between the two germline ends. The CDR3 is 12 amino acids. The CDR3 region is CARQGGTGELFF. In DNA, the CDR3 is TGTGCCAGACAGGGTGGCACCGGGGAGCTGTTTTTT. Using reference TRBV2 and TRBJ2-2 for the parts outside the CDR3, the full variable domain is EPEVTQTPSHQVTQMGQEVILRCVPISNHLYFYWYRQILGQKVEFLVSFYNNEISEKSEIFDDQFSVERPDGSNFTLKIRSTKLEDSAMYFCARQGGTGELFFGEGSRLTVL.